One and the same sample provided the 7 T cell receptor beta chains below, sequenced in a study of CD8 T cells in ankylosing spondylitis. TCRdb processed the 5' RACE reads anew with MiXCR; each CDR3 protein has one entry. The table lists about 250,000 distinct CDR3 sequences, roughly a tenth of them singletons. What was sequenced was blood, either unsorted or a sorted T cell fraction (not recorded which). The receptors here all came from a male donor with ankylosing spondylitis or in good health (not recorded which).

This chain connects TRBV6-6 to TRBJ1-4; no clear D gene. The CDR3 covers 12 residues. Deletions cut 8 bases from V and 3 bases from J, with 7 bases between. Germline V CDR1 and CDR2: MNHNY, SVGAGI (reference sequence). The CDR3 region has the DNA TGTGCCAGCTCACGGCCTAATGAAAAACTGTTTTTT. Residues: CASSRPNEKLFF.

At least ten counts were recorded for this clonotype. This chain uses TRBV4-2 with TRBJ1-2, with D tentatively TRBD1 (6 bases). Looked up from germline, CDR1 is LGHNA and CDR2 is YNFKEQ. The length of the CDR3 is 14 residues. V was pared by 4 bases and J by 1 base, with 10 bases between. DNA of the CDR3: TGTGCCAGCAGCCGACAGGCGGGTAACTATGGCTACACCTTC. It yields the protein CASSRQAGNYGYTF.

This clonotype was picked up a small number of times. This rearrangement joins TRBV6-5 to TRBJ2-1, with a possible D match to TRBD2 (5 bases). V was clipped by 8 bases and J by 1 base, with 18 bases between them. Germline CDR1 MNHEY, CDR2 SVGAGI. This CDR3 spans 16 amino acids. CDR3 loop: CASVRQRSVSYNEQFF. The CDR3 nucleotides are TGTGCCAGCGTTCGCCAGCGGAGCGTTTCCTACAATGAGCAGTTCTTC.

The chain couples TRBV6-2 or TRBV6-3 to TRBJ2-4, with 12 bases lining up with TRBD1. There are 19 residues in the CDR3. After removal of 7 bases from V and 0 bases from J, the junction contained 13 bases not matched to a gene. Looked up from germline, CDR1 is MNHEY and CDR2 is SVGEGT. Here the CDR3 reads CASNQRGQGAIQAKNIQYF. The CDR3 nucleotides read TGTGCCAGCAACCAGAGGGGACAGGGGGCGATACAAGCCAAAAACATTCAGTACTTC.

The rearrangement links TRBV20-1 to TRBJ1-3; 9 positions agree with TRBD1. This CDR3 is built from 14 residues. The germline V gene has CDR1 DFQATT and CDR2 SNEGSKA (reference sequence). V lost 5 bases to trimming and J lost 3 bases; unmatched junction nucleotides: 5. The CDR3 loop reads CSAPTGGNGNTIYF. The CDR3 DNA reads as TGCAGTGCTCCTACAGGGGGCAATGGAAACACCATATATTTT.

The J gene is TRBJ2-7, the V gene TRBV28; tentatively, D is TRBD1 or TRBD2 (5 bases each). Germline values: CDR1 MDHEN, CDR2 SYDVKM. V shed 8 bases and J shed 1 base, with 15 bases lying between them. CDR3 length: 14 residues. For the CDR3, the DNA is TGTGCCAGCCAGAGGCCCGGGACGTCCTACGAGCAGTACTTC. Translating gives CASQRPGTSYEQYF.

There are many counts of this clonotype. The chain couples TRBV20-1 to TRBJ2-5; D is possibly TRBD2 (6 bases). V lost 7 bases and J 1 base, leaving 10 bases between the germline ends. The germline CDR1 and CDR2 sequences are DFQATT and SNEGSKA (reference sequence). The CDR3 extends over 12 amino acids. The CDR3 DNA is TGCAGTGGGGAGGCCCGCCAAGAGACCCAGTACTTC. Its protein is CSGEARQETQYF.